This entry is about one T cell receptor beta chain. These data come from a study of blood T cell repertoires in COVID-19. Method: immunoSEQ multiplex PCR; TCRdb's copy keeps in-frame clones and lacks some. The data contain some 190,000 clones, around nine tenths of them singletons. V shed 1 base and J shed 2 bases, with 15 bases lying between them. This CDR3 contains 16 residues. Germline-derived CDR1 and CDR2 are MNHEY and SVGAGI. The rearrangement links TRBV6-5 to TRBJ2-7; D is unclear. The receptor was derived from a man aged 25-45 years with acute or convalescent COVID-19. The sample consisted of peripheral blood. The CDR3 reads CASSYFGLSTPYEQYF. CDR3 nucleotides: TGTGCCAGCAGTTACTTTGGCCTATCGACACCCTACGAGCAGTACTTC.